These 23 T cell receptor beta chains share one sample of origin, sequenced in a study of blood T cell repertoires in COVID-19. Some clones are missing from TCRdb's copy, which holds only in-frame ones; the method was immunoSEQ multiplex PCR. The table has 140,000 to 150,000 clones, over 80% seen once. Material for sequencing was peripheral blood. The receptors originated from a man aged 25 to 40 with COVID-19, enrolled during active disease.

J is TRBJ2-1 and V is TRBV5-8; D gene uncertain. Deletions cut 4 bases from V and 6 bases from J, with 5 bases between. Germline CDR1 is SGHTS and CDR2 is YDEGEE. The CDR3 is 11 residues long. CDR3 loop: CASSLLNEQFF. CDR3 in DNA: TGTGCCAGCAGCCTTCTCAATGAGCAGTTCTTC.

CDR3 sequence (DNA): TGTGCCAGTAGTATAGATCGGGCATTGGGACTCTATGGCTACACCTTC. This codes for CASSIDRALGLYGYTF. The chain links TRBV19 to TRBJ1-2, with D tentatively TRBD1 (5 bases). This CDR3 spans 16 amino acids. Germline assignment: CDR1 LNHDA and CDR2 SQIVND (reference sequence). V gave up 0 bases and J gave up 4 bases, with 15 bases separating them. Based on the CDR3 plus reference TRBV19 and TRBJ1-2, the full variable domain is DGGITQSPKYLFRKEGQNVTLSCEQNLNHDAMYWYRQDPGQGLRLIYYSQIVNDFQKGDIAEGYSVSREKKESFPLTVTSAQKNPTAFYLCASSIDRALGLYGYTFGSGTRLTVV.

The V and J genes are TRBV5-6 and TRBJ2-5; the match to TRBD1 covers 7 bases. Germline lookup yields CDR1 SGHDT and CDR2 YYEEEE. This CDR3 has 14 amino acids. V lost 4 bases to trimming and J lost 1 base; unmatched junction nucleotides: 4. CDR3 DNA: TGTGCCAGCAGCACGGGACAGTTCCAAGAGACCCAGTACTTC. Amino acids: CASSTGQFQETQYF.

The rearrangement joins TRBV16 to TRBJ1-1; no clear D. This CDR3 comprises 11 residues. CDR1 is KGHSY, CDR2 FQNENV, per germline. Trimming stripped 4 bases from V and 2 bases from J, with 2 bases between. CDR3: CASSLNTEAFF. In DNA, the CDR3 is TGTGCCAGCAGCCTAAACACTGAAGCTTTCTTT.

This clone has a handful of counts. CDR3 protein: CASRVDSNLWGAQHF. CDR3 coding DNA: TGTGCCAGCAGAGTTGACAGTAACCTTTGGGGGGCCCAGCATTTT. The rearrangement uses TRBV28 and TRBJ1-5, with a possible D match to TRBD1 (5 bases). Deletions cut 6 bases from V and 11 bases from J, with 23 bases between. CDR3 length equals 15 residues. Per the germline V gene, CDR1 is MDHEN and CDR2 is SYDVKM.

This chain connects TRBV28 to TRBJ2-7; TRBD2 matches 14 bases. J was trimmed by 4 bases and V by 5 bases; bases with no gene match: 4. CDR3 length: 15 amino acids. Per germline, CDR1 MDHEN and CDR2 SYDVKM. CDR3 in DNA: TGTGCCAGCAGTCAGGGACTAGCGGGAGTGTACGAGCAGTACTTC. This gives the protein CASSQGLAGVYEQYF.

The rearrangement joins TRBV5-8 to TRBJ1-1; 10 bases are shared with TRBD1. V trimming: 6 bases; J trimming: 0 bases; junction bases outside the gene matches: 5. The length of the CDR3 is 15 residues. In germline, CDR1 is SGHTS, CDR2 YDEGEE. The CDR3 sequence: CASTRQGAVNTEAFF. The CDR3 bases are TGTGCCAGCACCAGACAGGGGGCTGTGAACACTGAAGCTTTCTTT.

The chain has TRBV28 and TRBJ1-2; 12 nucleotides match TRBD1. J gave up 5 bases and V 7 bases, and 11 bases lay outside the gene matches. Germline loops: CDR1 MDHEN, CDR2 SYDVKM. The CDR3 sequence is 16 residues long. This CDR3 is CASTQLGDRGLYGYTF. CDR3 nucleotide sequence: TGTGCCAGCACCCAATTGGGGGACAGGGGGCTATATGGCTACACCTTC.

V and J are TRBV6-5 and TRBJ1-1; D gene uncertain. Per germline, CDR1 MNHEY and CDR2 SVGAGI. The CDR3 has 13 residues. Trimming cost V 6 bases and J 0 bases, with 8 bases left between them. CDR3 sequence: CASRVTMNTEAFF. The CDR3 DNA follows: TGTGCCAGCAGGGTCACTATGAACACTGAAGCTTTCTTT.

The genes are TRBV6-2 or TRBV6-3 and TRBJ2-7; a possible D gene is TRBD2 (5 bases). The CDR3 sequence is 13 residues long. Trimming removed 6 bases at V and 4 bases at J, with 13 bases between. Germline values: CDR1 MNHEY, CDR2 SVGEGT. As DNA, the CDR3 is TGTGCCAGCAGCCTCGGGATTGATTACGAGCAGTACTTC. The encoded protein is CASSLGIDYEQYF.

This chain joins TRBV6-2 or TRBV6-3 and TRBJ1-1; no clear D. The CDR3 is made up of 15 amino acids. Germline CDR1 MNHEY, CDR2 SVGEGT. Trimming removed 5 bases from V and 2 bases from J, with 15 bases in between. CDR3 sequence (DNA): TGTGCCAGCAGTGCCCGATGGCAGTCAAACACTGAAGCTTTCTTT. It codes for CASSARWQSNTEAFF.

V usage is TRBV30 and J usage is TRBJ1-1; D is unclear. V lost 5 bases, J lost 4 bases, and 17 bases lay in between. This CDR3 has 14 residues. Germline CDR1 is GTSNPN and CDR2 is SVGIG (reference sequence). The CDR3 reads CAWLRAGLGTEAFF. CDR3 nucleotides: TGTGCCTGGTTGCGAGCGGGGTTGGGCACTGAAGCTTTCTTT.

The rearrangement uses TRBV20-1 and TRBJ1-5; unclear D gene. Germline CDR1 DFQATT, CDR2 SNEGSKA (reference sequence). Trimming shortened V by 3 bases and J by 0 bases, and 9 bases separated the two germline ends. This CDR3 is built from 14 residues. CDR3 DNA: TGCAGTGCTAGTCCCTTTAATAGCAATCAGCCCCAGCATTTT. Encoded protein: CSASPFNSNQPQHF.

The chain has TRBV5-4 and TRBJ1-1; D may be TRBD1 (5 bases). The ends were cut back, 6 bases at V and 4 bases at J, with 16 bases in the middle. This CDR3 region has 14 residues. The germline V gene encodes CDR1 SGHNT and CDR2 YYREEE (reference sequence). CDR3 sequence reads: CASTAGRDGTEAFF. Written as DNA, the CDR3 is TGTGCCAGCACCGCAGGGCGGGATGGCACTGAAGCTTTCTTT.

In nucleotides, the CDR3 is TGTGCCAGCAGCCCGTTTGGGGGCCGAACCTACAATGAGCAGTTCTTC. Encoded protein: CASSPFGGRTYNEQFF. The chain joins TRBV28 to TRBJ2-1; D is perhaps TRBD1 (6 bases). Trimming left V 6 bases short and J 2 bases short, with 17 bases between. The germline V gene encodes CDR1 MDHEN and CDR2 SYDVKM. There are 16 residues in the CDR3.

This chain connects TRBV19 to TRBJ2-7; D gene uncertain. The V gene's germline CDR1 is LNHDA and CDR2 SQIVND (reference sequence). This CDR3 comprises 14 residues. V dropped 5 bases and J dropped 2 bases, with 13 bases sitting between them. The CDR3 bases are TGTGCCAGTAGTGGCAGTGTTCAAACCTACGAGCAGTACTTC. Its protein is CASSGSVQTYEQYF.

Written as DNA, the CDR3 is TGTGCCAGCAGTTCCAGGGGTACTGAAGCTTTCTTT. Residues: CASSSRGTEAFF. The chain links TRBV12-3 or TRBV12-4 to TRBJ1-1, with D tentatively TRBD1 (6 bases). With 4 bases removed from V and 5 bases from J, the gap between germline ends came to 8 bases. This CDR3 is 12 amino acids long.

CDR3: CASGDRTYEQYF. The CDR3 DNA sequence: TGTGCCAGCGGCGACAGAACCTACGAGCAGTACTTC. The V call is TRBV12-3 or TRBV12-4, the J call TRBJ2-7; possible D gene TRBD1, 5 bases. With 8 bases removed from V and 2 bases from J, the gap between germline ends came to 10 bases. This CDR3 contains 12 residues.

The chain couples TRBV30 to TRBJ2-5, with 9 bases identical to TRBD2. J lost 1 base, V lost 5 bases, and 2 bases had no gene match. CDR1 and CDR2 from the germline V gene are GTSNPN and SVGIG (reference sequence). The length of the CDR3 is 13 residues. CDR3 in DNA: TGTGCCTGGTCGGGACTAGCCCAAGAGACCCAGTACTTC. Amino acids: CAWSGLAQETQYF.

This clone was picked up one time. The V and J genes are TRBV4-2 and TRBJ2-3, with TRBD2 identical over 7 bases. Germline V CDR1 and CDR2: LGHNA, YNFKEQ. The CDR3 runs 16 residues. V trimming: 0 bases; J trimming: 3 bases; junction bases outside the gene matches: 6. The CDR3: CASSQERSSGTDTQYF. DNA for the CDR3: TGTGCCAGCAGCCAAGAGAGGAGTAGCGGGACAGATACGCAGTATTTT.

The V and J genes are TRBV20-1 and TRBJ1-1; D gene uncertain. Trimming removed 5 bases from V and 4 bases from J, with 8 bases in between. The germline CDR1 and CDR2 sequences are DFQATT and SNEGSKA (reference sequence). The CDR3 has 11 residues. The CDR3 nucleotides read TGCAGTGCTGCCGAGCTCACTGAAGCTTTCTTT. Its protein is CSAAELTEAFF.

This clone turned up a few times. The gene calls are TRBV30 and TRBJ1-6, with no clear D. The CDR3 covers 13 residues. Trimming pared 3 bases from V and 7 bases from J, leaving 10 bases between. The V gene's germline CDR1 is GTSNPN and CDR2 SVGIG (reference sequence). In DNA form, the CDR3 reads TGTGCCTGGAGCGTCCGGGAGAATTCACCCCTCCACTTT. It encodes CAWSVRENSPLHF.

The gene calls are TRBV20-1 and TRBJ2-3; D is uncertain. CDR3 size: 10 residues. The germline CDR1 and CDR2 sequences are DFQATT and SNEGSKA (reference sequence). This chain's CDR3 is CSQATDTQYF. In DNA, the CDR3 is TGCAGCCAAGCCACAGATACGCAGTATTTT.